This is a list of T cell receptor beta chains from one sample in a study of blood T cell repertoires in COVID-19. TCRdb keeps only in-frame clones here, not all; method: immunoSEQ multiplex PCR. Of roughly 59,000 clones in the sample, around four fifths are singletons; the top ten hold around 3.8%. The sample was peripheral blood. The source is an elderly woman with acute or convalescent COVID-19. Each CDR3 is given with its conserved first and last residue. A D gene is named only where the DNA matches it firmly. Expanded clones are given a class, and other clones once, few, many or no size at all.

CDR3 DNA,CDR3 protein,J gene,clone size,V gene,D gene
TGTGCCAGCAGCCGATCGTTTAGCGGGAGTTCTCACAATGAGCAGTTCTTC,CASSRSFSGSSHNEQFF,TRBJ2-1,-,TRBV7-9,TRBD2
TGTGCCAGCTCACCCCGGGTGGATTCGAACACTGAAGCTTTCTTT,CASSPRVDSNTEAFF,TRBJ1-1,-,TRBV18,-
TGCGCCAGCAGCCAAGATCGGAATGAGCAGTTCTTC,CASSQDRNEQFF,TRBJ2-1,few,TRBV4-1,-
TGTGCCAGTAGTATAGGGACAGTAGATACGCAGTATTTT,CASSIGTVDTQYF,TRBJ2-3,-,TRBV19,-
TGTGCCAGCAGCCCCCGGAGACAGGGGGCAAACACTGAAGCTTTCTTT,CASSPRRQGANTEAFF,TRBJ1-1,-,TRBV9,TRBD1
TGTGCCAGCAGTCTGAGCTCCTATAATTCACCCCTCCACTTT,CASSLSSYNSPLHF,TRBJ1-6,-,TRBV7-2,-
TGTGCCAGCAGTGGGCCAGCCCAAGAGACCCAGTACTTC,CASSGPAQETQYF,TRBJ2-5,few,TRBV28,-
TGTGCCAGCAGCTCAGGACTAGCGGGGCTTCAAGAGACCCAGTACTTC,CASSSGLAGLQETQYF,TRBJ2-5,-,TRBV7-9,TRBD2
TGCGCCAGCAGCTTGGATAATAGCGGCCCCTACGAGCAGTACTTC,CASSLDNSGPYEQYF,TRBJ2-7,-,TRBV5-1,-
TGTGCCATCAGTGAGTCCCGGACAGCCTGGGGTCAGCCCCAGCATTTT,CAISESRTAWGQPQHF,TRBJ1-5,-,TRBV10-3,-
TGTGCCAGCACCCTAGGGGGTACCTACGAGCAGTACTTC,CASTLGGTYEQYF,TRBJ2-7,-,TRBV12-3/TRBV12-4,-
TGTGCCAGCTCACCACCTCGGCAGGGGAACACTGAAGCTTTCTTT,CASSPPRQGNTEAFF,TRBJ1-1,-,TRBV18,-
TGTGCCAGCAGCTTAGATGGTACAGTCAATCAGCCCCAGCATTTT,CASSLDGTVNQPQHF,TRBJ1-5,few,TRBV7-2,-
TGTGCCACCTCCCCACAGGCGAACTACGAGCAGTACTTC,CATSPQANYEQYF,TRBJ2-7,-,TRBV2,-
TGTGCCAGCTGCGCCGGGGGGGGCGGAAAAAACATTCAGTACTTC,CASCAGGGGKNIQYF,TRBJ2-4,-,TRBV11-2,TRBD2
TGTGCCAGCAGTGTCCTGACAGGGGGCAAGAACGAGCAGTACTTC,CASSVLTGGKNEQYF,TRBJ2-7,-,TRBV2,TRBD1
TGTGCCAGCAGCCCAGGGGGACTCACATTCACAGATACGCAGTATTTT,CASSPGGLTFTDTQYF,TRBJ2-3,-,TRBV7-3,-
TGTGCCAGCAGTTTCGGGGCGGGAACTGAAGCTTTCTTT,CASSFGAGTEAFF,TRBJ1-1,-,TRBV27,-
TGTGCCAGCAGCCCAGACAGGGGTGTGAACACTGAAGCTTTCTTT,CASSPDRGVNTEAFF,TRBJ1-1,-,TRBV27,TRBD1
TGTGCCAGCAGCTCCAGGGCTGGGGTGGGCGGCTACACCTTC,CASSSRAGVGGYTF,TRBJ1-2,-,TRBV7-3,-
TGCGCCAGCAGCTTGGGAGGGGGCGCAGGCAATCAGCCCCAGCATTTT,CASSLGGGAGNQPQHF,TRBJ1-5,-,TRBV5-1,TRBD1
TGTGCCAGCTCAGAGGGGGCTTTCTATGGCTACACCTTC,CASSEGAFYGYTF,TRBJ1-2,-,TRBV18,TRBD1
TGTGCCAGCAGCTTCAGGGAATCCTACGAGCAGTACTTC,CASSFRESYEQYF,TRBJ2-7,-,TRBV5-6,-
TGTGCCAGCAGCTCATGGACAGGGGGCGCTTTCAATGGCTACACCTTC,CASSSWTGGAFNGYTF,TRBJ1-2,-,TRBV7-3,TRBD1
TGTGCCAGCAGCCCCCAGACAGGGGCAGGCTACGAGCAGTACTTC,CASSPQTGAGYEQYF,TRBJ2-7,-,TRBV4-2,TRBD1
TGTGCCAGCAGCATCAGGACAGCAGAAGCTTTCTTT,CASSIRTAEAFF,TRBJ1-1,-,TRBV3-1/TRBV3-2,-
TGTGCCAGCAGCTTAGAAAGGTCTAGGCTAGCGGGATTGTACGAGCAGTACTTC,CASSLERSRLAGLYEQYF,TRBJ2-7,once,TRBV11-2,TRBD2
TGTGCCAGTATTTGGACAGGGGGCTATGGCTACACCTTC,CASIWTGGYGYTF,TRBJ1-2,-,TRBV19,TRBD1
TGTGCCACCAGCAGGCAAACAGGAAATGAAAAACTGTTTTTT,CATSRQTGNEKLFF,TRBJ1-4,-,TRBV15,-
TGTGCCAGCAGTTTGGCGGGAGTAGTCACAGATACGCAGTATTTT,CASSLAGVVTDTQYF,TRBJ2-3,-,TRBV28,TRBD2
TGTGCCAGCAGTTCGGACAGGCGAGATTCACCCCTCCACTTT,CASSSDRRDSPLHF,TRBJ1-6,-,TRBV6-5,TRBD1
TGTGCCAGCAGGCCCGGCTCCTACAATGAGCAGTTCTTC,CASRPGSYNEQFF,TRBJ2-1,-,TRBV7-2,-
TGTGCCAGCTCACCCGGCAGGGGGCCGTCGGGCACCGGGGAGCTGTTTTTT,CASSPGRGPSGTGELFF,TRBJ2-2,-,TRBV18,TRBD1
TGTGCCAGCCGCTACGACATCTGGGGCGACTACGAGCAGTACTTC,CASRYDIWGDYEQYF,TRBJ2-7,-,TRBV11-2,-
TGTGCCAGCACTACGACGGGGGGCTATGGCTACACCTTC,CASTTTGGYGYTF,TRBJ1-2,-,TRBV6-5,-
TGTGCCAGCAGCTTAACCTCTCAGACTAGCGGGTTGCCGTTAACCTGTCCTGACTACGAGCAGTACTTC,CASSLTSQTSGLPLTCPDYEQYF,TRBJ2-7,-,TRBV7-3,TRBD2
TGTGCCAGCAGCCAACTCCGGGACAGCTATGGCTACACCTTC,CASSQLRDSYGYTF,TRBJ1-2,few,TRBV14,TRBD1
TGTGCCTGGAGAGGGGGTTCCTACGAGCAGTACTTC,CAWRGGSYEQYF,TRBJ2-7,-,TRBV30,-
TGTGCCAGCAGCCAACCCCCTGGGGGACAACTCTCTTCTGGGGCCAACGTCCTGACTTTC,CASSQPPGGQLSSGANVLTF,TRBJ2-6,-,TRBV4-2,-
TGCAGTGCTAGTCTTAGCGGGAGGGCGGAGACCCAGTACTTC,CSASLSGRAETQYF,TRBJ2-5,-,TRBV20-1,TRBD2
TGTGCCAGCAGTGACAACAGTTTCTACAATGAGCAGTTCTTC,CASSDNSFYNEQFF,TRBJ2-1,-,TRBV6-4,-
TGTGCCAGCAGTTTAGAGTTCTTCGTCTCTGGGGCCAACGTCCTGACTTTC,CASSLEFFVSGANVLTF,TRBJ2-6,-,TRBV27,-
TGTGCCAGCAGCCAAGATGAGACTAGCGGGAAAGAGACCCAGTACTTC,CASSQDETSGKETQYF,TRBJ2-5,-,TRBV3-1/TRBV3-2,TRBD2
TGCGCCAGCAGCTTCAAGGAGCAGTTCCTCAATGAGCAGTTCTTC,CASSFKEQFLNEQFF,TRBJ2-1,-,TRBV5-1,-